The rows below give T cell receptor beta chains drawn from one sample of a study of OX40 agonist ivuxolimab in advanced cancers. The method was immunoSEQ multiplex PCR; TCRdb's version includes in-frame clones alone and lacks a portion of them. The repertoire has roughly 53,000 clones, around 83% of them found once; the top ten carry around 0.7%. The starting material was CD4+ or CD8+ T cells sorted from blood, obtained in a trial of the OX40 agonist ivuxolimab. All receptors come from an adult with an advanced solid tumor such as melanoma, head and neck, liver or kidney cancer. The CDR3 runs from the conserved cysteine through the conserved F or W. D genes are given only for firm matches. Only some rows state a clone size, as once, few, many or a class for expanded clones.

j_call d_call v_call clone_size cdr3_aa cdr3_nt
TRBJ2-2 - TRBV7-2 - CANREQDTGELFF TGTGCCAACCGAGAACAGGACACCGGGGAGCTGTTTTTT
TRBJ2-3 TRBD2 TRBV5-4 - CASSLGGGASDTQYF TGTGCCAGCAGCTTGGGCGGGGGGGCGTCAGATACGCAGTATTTT
TRBJ2-2 TRBD1 TRBV29-1 - CSVTNRGQAGELFF TGCAGCGTGACCAACAGGGGGCAAGCCGGGGAGCTGTTTTTT
TRBJ2-1 - TRBV2 - CASSEMREVLFF TGTGCCAGCAGTGAAATGAGGGAGGTACTGTTCTTC
TRBJ1-1 TRBD1 TRBV5-1 once CASRLQGEEAFF TGCGCCAGCAGATTACAGGGGGAGGAAGCTTTCTTT
TRBJ2-5 - TRBV5-4 few CASSLAGVGETQYF TGTGCCAGCAGCTTGGCTGGGGTAGGTGAGACCCAGTACTTC
TRBJ2-2 TRBD2 TRBV7-2 - CASSLVAGANTGELFF TGTGCCAGCAGCTTAGTGGCGGGGGCGAACACCGGGGAGCTGTTTTTT
TRBJ2-2 TRBD1 TRBV16 - CASRRDRGNTGELFF TGTGCCTCCAGACGGGACAGGGGAAACACCGGGGAGCTGTTTTTT
TRBJ2-7 TRBD2 TRBV9 - CASSALAGFGEQYF TGTGCCAGCAGCGCACTAGCGGGGTTTGGCGAGCAGTACTTC
TRBJ2-2 - TRBV6-1 - CASSEGFWGRTNTGELFF TGTGCCAGCAGTGAAGGGTTTTGGGGGAGGACAAACACCGGGGAGCTGTTTTTT
TRBJ1-1 - TRBV30 once CAWRMGDTEAFF TGTGCCTGGAGGATGGGGGACACTGAAGCTTTCTTT
TRBJ1-2 - TRBV6-6 - CASSSQDYGYTF TGTGCCAGCAGTTCACAGGACTATGGCTACACCTTC
TRBJ2-2 - TRBV25-1 - CASSESEWVTGELFF TGTGCCAGCAGTGAATCCGAGTGGGTCACCGGGGAGCTGTTTTTT
TRBJ2-1 - TRBV5-1 - CASSKRIDPFNEQFF TGCGCCAGCAGCAAACGGATAGACCCTTTTAATGAGCAGTTCTTC
TRBJ1-1 - TRBV7-2 - CASSRNSFTEAFF TGTGCCAGCAGCCGAAACAGTTTCACTGAAGCTTTCTTT
TRBJ2-5 - TRBV9 - CASSVAGYRVETQYF TGTGCCAGCAGCGTAGCCGGGTATCGGGTAGAGACCCAGTACTTC
TRBJ2-2 TRBD1 TRBV11-1 - CASTPREGQGDTGELFF TGTGCCAGCACCCCCCGTGAGGGACAGGGAGACACCGGGGAGCTGTTTTTT
TRBJ1-1 - TRBV4-3 once CASSQDMRGPGMNTEAFF TGCGCCAGCAGCCAAGATATGAGGGGCCCGGGGATGAACACTGAAGCTTTCTTT
TRBJ1-2 - TRBV28 - CASTVQGNYGYTF TGTGCCAGCACCGTACAGGGTAACTATGGCTACACCTTC
TRBJ1-1 - TRBV6-1 - CASSEGPGAEAFF TGTGCCAGCAGTGAAGGGCCCGGCGCTGAAGCTTTCTTT
TRBJ1-5 TRBD1 TRBV18 - CASSPGGGGQPQHF TGTGCCAGCTCACCGGGGGGAGGGGGCCAGCCCCAGCATTTT
TRBJ1-2 TRBD1 TRBV14 - CASSQGLQGARNYGYTF TGTGCCAGCAGCCAGGGCCTACAGGGGGCGAGGAACTATGGCTACACCTTC
TRBJ2-7 - TRBV30 - CAAARGYYEQYF TGTGCCGCAGCCCGGGGGTACTACGAGCAGTACTTC
TRBJ2-1 - TRBV4-1 - CASRELGQLDDEQFF TGCGCCAGCAGGGAATTAGGACAGCTCGATGATGAGCAGTTCTTC
TRBJ1-6 - TRBV18 once CASSPRDVGGNSPLHF TGTGCCAGCTCGCCCAGGGATGTCGGGGGTAATTCACCCCTCCACTTT
TRBJ2-7 TRBD2 TRBV7-6 - CASSVGTSESEQYF TGTGCCAGCAGCGTTGGGACTAGCGAGTCCGAGCAGTACTTC
TRBJ2-7 TRBD2 TRBV4-2 - CASSQDLSLWTSIPYEQYF TGTGCCAGCAGCCAAGATCTGTCGCTTTGGACTAGCATTCCCTACGAGCAGTACTTC
TRBJ2-1 - TRBV9 - CASSLLESSYNEQFF TGTGCCAGCAGCCTTCTCGAGAGCTCCTACAATGAGCAGTTCTTC
TRBJ2-5 - TRBV7-2 - CASSYRVLETQYF TGTGCCAGCAGCTACAGGGTTTTAGAGACCCAGTACTTC
TRBJ2-1 - TRBV6-1 - CASNPPLMEQFF TGTGCCAGCAACCCCCCCTTGATGGAGCAGTTCTTC
TRBJ2-3 TRBD2 TRBV7-9 once CASSSASGGGITDTQYF TGTGCCAGCAGCTCAGCGTCTGGCGGGGGGATTACAGATACGCAGTATTTT
TRBJ2-7 - TRBV28 - CASSLTRNSYEQYF TGTGCCAGCAGTTTAACACGGAACTCCTACGAGCAGTACTTC
TRBJ2-1 TRBD2 TRBV9 - CASSARLAGASYNEQFF TGTGCCAGCAGCGCCAGACTAGCGGGGGCCTCCTACAATGAGCAGTTCTTC
TRBJ2-2 TRBD2 TRBV5-1 - CASSGEGLTGELFF TGCGCCAGCAGCGGGGAGGGATTAACCGGGGAGCTGTTTTTT
TRBJ2-3 TRBD2 TRBV7-8 few CASIPRRGRGDTQYF TGTGCCAGCATCCCGAGGCGGGGGAGGGGAGATACGCAGTATTTT
TRBJ2-2 - TRBV21-1 - CASSKCRDRTNTGELFF TGTGCCAGCAGCAAATGCAGGGACAGGACGAACACCGGGGAGCTGTTTTTT
TRBJ1-3 TRBD1 TRBV5-6 - CASSMDRGTRLGNTIYF TGTGCCAGCAGCATGGACAGGGGTACGCGTCTTGGAAACACCATATATTTT
TRBJ2-4 - TRBV4-2 - CASSRDPRENIQYF TGTGCCAGCAGTCGGGACCCAAGGGAAAACATTCAGTACTTC
TRBJ2-1 - TRBV10-2 - CASSEYSPWQAISYNEQFF TGCGCCAGCAGTGAGTATTCCCCGTGGCAGGCGATATCCTACAATGAGCAGTTCTTC
TRBJ2-3 TRBD1 TRBV19 - CASSPSGTGQYF TGTGCCAGTAGTCCTTCTGGGACAGGGCAGTATTTT
TRBJ2-2 - TRBV2 few CASSESGTGELFF TGTGCCAGCAGTGAGTCGGGGACCGGGGAGCTGTTTTTT
TRBJ1-1 TRBD1 TRBV19 - CASGTATLNTEAFF TGTGCCAGCGGGACAGCAACCTTGAACACTGAAGCTTTCTTT
TRBJ2-1 - TRBV6-1 few CASRSSTGTSEQFF TGTGCCAGCAGAAGCAGCACCGGAACTAGTGAGCAGTTCTTC
TRBJ2-1 - TRBV7-6 - CASSPVLNEQFF TGTGCCAGCAGCCCCGTTTTGAATGAGCAGTTCTTC
TRBJ2-5 TRBD2 TRBV30 - CAWTHKGLKNEETQYF TGTGCCTGGACCCATAAGGGACTAAAGAACGAGGAGACCCAGTACTTC
TRBJ2-2 TRBD2 TRBV11-3 - CASRSGTSGTGELFF TGTGCCAGCAGGTCCGGAACTAGCGGCACCGGGGAGCTGTTTTTT
TRBJ2-1 TRBD1 TRBV19 - CASSIIGQGLDEQFF TGTGCCAGTAGTATTATAGGACAGGGGTTGGATGAGCAGTTCTTC
TRBJ1-1 TRBD1 TRBV5-6 - CASSLLSGQEAFF TGTGCCAGCAGCTTGTTGTCGGGACAGGAAGCTTTCTTT
TRBJ2-4 TRBD2 TRBV30 - CAWSRAGIAKNIQYF TGTGCCTGGAGTAGAGCGGGAATAGCCAAAAACATTCAGTACTTC
TRBJ2-7 TRBD2 TRBV2 - CASRDYNYEQYF TGTGCCAGCCGGGACTACAACTACGAGCAGTACTTC
TRBJ1-5 - TRBV6-5 - CASSRRGQGNQPQHF TGTGCCAGCAGCCGCCGGGGGCAGGGCAATCAGCCCCAGCATTTT
TRBJ2-7 - TRBV5-6 once CASSLAGPYEQYF TGTGCCAGCAGCTTGGCGGGACCCTACGAGCAGTACTTC
TRBJ2-7 - TRBV5-8 - CASSRFKAEQYF TGTGCCAGCAGCCGGTTCAAGGCCGAGCAGTACTTC
TRBJ2-7 TRBD1 TRBV4-1 few CASSARQGGYEQYF TGCGCCAGCAGCGCTCGACAGGGGGGATACGAGCAGTACTTC
TRBJ2-3 - TRBV5-4 - CASSLGEFTVTQYF TGTGCCAGCAGCTTGGGAGAATTCACAGTTACGCAGTATTTT
TRBJ2-2 - TRBV7-8 - CASSLGVQSGELFF TGTGCCAGCAGCTTAGGGGTGCAGTCCGGGGAGCTGTTTTTT
TRBJ1-1 - TRBV14 once CASSQRDRPYTEAFF TGTGCCAGCAGCCAACGTGACAGGCCTTACACTGAAGCTTTCTTT
TRBJ2-7 TRBD2 TRBV9 - CASSVDASGNSYEQYF TGTGCCAGCAGCGTAGATGCTAGCGGGAATTCCTACGAGCAGTACTTC
TRBJ2-6 TRBD1 TRBV18 few CASSSQGAGANVLTF TGTGCCAGCTCATCGCAGGGGGCTGGGGCCAACGTCCTGACTTTC